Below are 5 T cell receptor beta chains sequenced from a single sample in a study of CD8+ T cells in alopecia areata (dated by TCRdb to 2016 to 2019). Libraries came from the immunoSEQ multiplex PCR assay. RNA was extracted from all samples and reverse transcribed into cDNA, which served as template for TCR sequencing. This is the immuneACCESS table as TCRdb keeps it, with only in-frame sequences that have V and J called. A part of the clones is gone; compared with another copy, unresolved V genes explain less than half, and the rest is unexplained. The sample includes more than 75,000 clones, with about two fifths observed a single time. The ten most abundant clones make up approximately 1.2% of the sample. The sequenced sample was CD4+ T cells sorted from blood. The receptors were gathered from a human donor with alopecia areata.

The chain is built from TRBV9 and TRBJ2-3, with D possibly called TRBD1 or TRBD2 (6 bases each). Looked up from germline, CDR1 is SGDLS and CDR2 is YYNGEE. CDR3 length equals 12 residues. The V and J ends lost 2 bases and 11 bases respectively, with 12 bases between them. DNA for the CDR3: TGTGCCAGCAGCGTGGGGGCCGGGGGGCAGTATTTT. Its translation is CASSVGAGGQYF.

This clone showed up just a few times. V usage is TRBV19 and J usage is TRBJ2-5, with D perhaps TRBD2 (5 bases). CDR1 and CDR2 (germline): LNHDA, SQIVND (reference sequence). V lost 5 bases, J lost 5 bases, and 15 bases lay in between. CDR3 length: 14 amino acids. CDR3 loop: CASSFRTPRETQYF. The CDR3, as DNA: TGTGCCAGTAGTTTCCGGACTCCCCGGGAGACCCAGTACTTC.

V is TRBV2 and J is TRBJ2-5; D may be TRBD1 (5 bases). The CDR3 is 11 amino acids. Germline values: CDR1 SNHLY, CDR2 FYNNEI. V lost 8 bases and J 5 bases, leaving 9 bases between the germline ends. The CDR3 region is CASFRVETQYF. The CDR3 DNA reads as TGTGCCAGCTTCAGGGTTGAGACCCAGTACTTC.

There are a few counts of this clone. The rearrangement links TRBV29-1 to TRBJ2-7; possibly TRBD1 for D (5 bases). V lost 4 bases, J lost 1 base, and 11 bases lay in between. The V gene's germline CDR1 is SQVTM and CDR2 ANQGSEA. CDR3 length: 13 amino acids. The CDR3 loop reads CSVGTSASYEQYF. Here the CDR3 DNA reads TGCAGCGTTGGGACATCGGCATCCTACGAGCAGTACTTC.

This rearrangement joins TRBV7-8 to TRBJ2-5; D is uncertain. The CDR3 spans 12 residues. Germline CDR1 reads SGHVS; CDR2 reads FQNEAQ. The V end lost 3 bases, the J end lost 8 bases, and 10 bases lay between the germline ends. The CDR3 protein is CASSFTSYTQYF. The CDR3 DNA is TGTGCCAGCAGCTTTACGAGTTATACCCAGTACTTC. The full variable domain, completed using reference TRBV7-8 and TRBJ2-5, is GAGVSQSPRYKVAKRGQDVALRCDPISGHVSLFWYQQALGQGPEFLTYFQNEAQLDKSGLPSDRFFAERPEGSVSTLKIQRTQQEDSAVYLCASSFTSYTQYFGPGTRLLVL.